The entry that follows covers one T cell receptor beta chain sequence. What it binds is not known. There are 19 residues in the CDR3. Trimming stripped 2 bases from V and 3 bases from J, with 23 bases between. From germline, CDR1 is SGHTA and CDR2 FQGNSA. These data come from a study of T cell responses to AZD1222 COVID-19 vaccine. Study-wide points: Donors were mostly white British, more females; clonal diversity possibly underestimated. Mapped onto spike, vaccine-associated CD4 TCRs spanned it and were dominant at 160-218 and 743-854. Two doses of AZD1222 preceded a rise in Spike-specific TCR breadth and depth. Without day 14 samples, only post-peak T cell repertoires were studied.

TCRdb's table, derived via immunoSEQ multiplex PCR, lists solely in-frame clones and lacks some. The table shows roughly 100,000 clones, with 90% occurring only once. J is TRBJ2-1 and V is TRBV7-2; the D gene is possibly TRBD1 (6 bases). This receptor was taken from an adult who received the AZD1222 COVID-19 vaccine. Sequenced here: peripheral blood, sampled 28 days after the second AZD1222 dose. CDR3 sequence (DNA): TGTGCCAGCAGCTTAAGTATGGTCTTCGGCAGGGGAGTCTACAATGAGCAGTTCTTC. Its protein is CASSLSMVFGRGVYNEQFF. The entire variable domain, with the rest obtained from reference TRBV7-2 and TRBJ2-1, is as follows: GAGVSQSPSNKVTEKGKDVELRCDPISGHTALYWYRQSLGQGLEFLIYFQGNSAPDKSGLPSDRFSAERTGGSVSTLTIQRTQQEDSAVYLCASSLSMVFGRGVYNEQFFGPGTRLTVL.